Each of the 27 T cell receptor beta chains below was sequenced from the same sample in a study of blood T cell repertoires in COVID-19. Clones were read by immunoSEQ multiplex PCR, and TCRdb kept only the in-frame ones, dropping some. The data hold some 200,000 clones, with 84% observed a single time. Sequencing was carried out using peripheral blood. These receptor sequences come from a woman older than 75 with COVID-19, enrolled during active disease.

The rearrangement links TRBV7-9 to TRBJ2-3; tentative D call: TRBD1 (6 bases). CDR3 length equals 15 residues. Germline values: CDR1 SEHNR, CDR2 FQNEAQ (reference sequence). Trimming stripped 5 bases from V and 0 bases from J, with 12 bases between. DNA of the CDR3: TGTGCCAGCAGCGGCCGGGACACTAGCACAGATACGCAGTATTTT. The encoded protein is CASSGRDTSTDTQYF.

The rearrangement links TRBV5-4 to TRBJ1-2, with TRBD1 identical over 9 bases. The J segment lost 8 bases and the V segment lost 4 bases, leaving 9 bases of the junction unmatched. The CDR3 length is 14 residues. CDR1 is SGHNT and CDR2 is YYREEE in the germline V gene (reference sequence). The CDR3 sequence is CASSTSQGAIGYTF. The CDR3 DNA is TGTGCCAGCAGCACGTCACAGGGGGCGATCGGCTACACCTTC.

The chain joins TRBV5-6 to TRBJ2-1; 7 bases map to TRBD1. With 3 bases clipped from V and 0 bases from J, the junction kept 3 bases outside the gene matches. The CDR3 length is 15 residues. Looked up from germline, CDR1 is SGHDT and CDR2 is YYEEEE. The CDR3 here is CASSSGTDSYNEQFF. The CDR3 nucleotides are TGTGCCAGCAGCTCCGGGACAGACTCCTACAATGAGCAGTTCTTC.

In this sample, this clone turned up a few times. This chain connects TRBV12-3 or TRBV12-4 to TRBJ1-5; TRBD1 might be the D (6 bases). V was pared by 3 bases and J by 13 bases, with 16 bases between. This CDR3 contains 13 residues. The CDR3 loop is CASSFRSGGKQHF. CDR3 DNA sequence: TGTGCCAGCAGTTTTAGATCGGGGGGCAAACAGCATTTT.

This sequence joins TRBV19 and TRBJ2-1; tentatively, D is TRBD1 (5 bases). Trimming took 5 bases from V and 3 from J, leaving 8 bases between them. CDR1 and CDR2 (germline): LNHDA, SQIVND (reference sequence). The CDR3 has 13 amino acids. As DNA, the CDR3 is TGTGCCAGTAGTGGGGCCCTCTACAATGAGCAGTTCTTC. It is translated as CASSGALYNEQFF.

This clone has just a few counts. The J gene is TRBJ2-1, the V gene TRBV25-1, with 11 bases that match TRBD2. CDR1 is MGHDK, CDR2 SYGVNS, per germline. The J segment lost 10 bases and the V segment lost 6 bases, leaving 8 bases of the junction unmatched. The CDR3 is 14 residues long. The CDR3 nucleotides are TGTGCCAGCAGGACTAGCGGGGCTAATGGGGAGCAGTTCTTC. This codes for CASRTSGANGEQFF.

This chain connects TRBV7-2 to TRBJ2-2; 10 bases are shared with TRBD1. V trimming: 4 bases; J trimming: 0 bases; junction bases outside the gene matches: 11. This CDR3 is built from 19 residues. Germline assignment: CDR1 SGHTA and CDR2 FQGNSA. In nucleotides, the CDR3 is TGTGCCAGCAGCTCTAACAAACTTGGACAGGGGGCGAACACCGGGGAGCTGTTTTTT. It codes for CASSSNKLGQGANTGELFF.

The V gene is TRBV5-4, the J gene TRBJ2-6, with D unclear. The CDR3 runs to 15 residues. Trimming pared 1 base from V and 3 bases from J, leaving 8 bases between. CDR1 SGHNT and CDR2 YYREEE come from the germline V gene (reference sequence). The CDR3 region has the DNA TGTGCCAGCAGCTTGTTAAGAGTTGGGGCCAACGTCCTGACTTTC. This codes for CASSLLRVGANVLTF.

The chain has TRBV21-1 and TRBJ1-1; the DNA was not used to check the table's D call, TRBD1. TRBV21-1 is a listed pseudogene. The CDR3 consists of 15 residues. CDR3 sequence: CASSKKTGMNTEAFF. The CDR3 coding sequence is TGTGCCAGCAGCAAAAAAACAGGGATGAACACTGAAGCTTTCTTT.

This clone was picked up a small number of times. CDR3 in DNA: TGCAGCGTAGGACAGGGGCTTGCCGGGGAGCTGTTTTTT. Amino acids: CSVGQGLAGELFF. The chain has TRBV29-1 and TRBJ2-2; the match to TRBD1 covers 9 bases. Germline V gene data show CDR1 as SQVTM and CDR2 as ANQGSEA. The V gene end was trimmed by 6 bases and the J gene end by 6 bases; junction bases not matched to a gene: 5. CDR3 length equals 13 residues.

In its sample, this clone was seen a few times. This chain links TRBV6-6 with TRBJ1-1; 9 nucleotides agree with TRBD1. Germline V gene lookup returns CDR1 MNHNY and CDR2 SVGAGI (reference sequence). The V segment lost 5 bases and the J segment 2 bases; nucleotides outside the gene matches: 18. The CDR3 contains 19 residues. The CDR3 sequence: CASSPTRYRGRTGNTEAFF. In DNA, the CDR3 is TGTGCCAGCAGTCCCACACGTTACAGGGGGCGTACCGGAAACACTGAAGCTTTCTTT.

The rearrangement joins TRBV28 to TRBJ1-2; 8 positions agree with TRBD1. CDR3 length: 14 residues. With 0 bases clipped from V and 3 bases from J, the junction kept 0 bases outside the gene matches. CDR1 MDHEN and CDR2 SYDVKM come from the germline V gene. The DNA of the CDR3 is TGTGCCAGCAGTTTATGGACAGGGGACTATGGCTACACCTTC. Encoded protein: CASSLWTGDYGYTF.

This clone showed up just a few times. This chain uses TRBV2 with TRBJ2-5; 7 positions match TRBD2. The CDR3 is 17 amino acids. Trimming took 6 bases from V and 5 from J; bases not matched to a gene: 18. Germline loops: CDR1 SNHLY, CDR2 FYNNEI. CDR3 region: CASSRFIAGKIEETQYF. In DNA form, the CDR3 reads TGTGCCAGCAGCCGCTTCATAGCGGGCAAGATAGAGGAGACCCAGTACTTC. The full variable domain, its missing parts supplied by reference TRBV2 and TRBJ2-5, is EPEVTQTPSHQVTQMGQEVILRCVPISNHLYFYWYRQILGQKVEFLVSFYNNEISEKSEIFDDQFSVERPDGSNFTLKIRSTKLEDSAMYFCASSRFIAGKIEETQYFGPGTRLLVL.

To note about this clone: The identical CDR3 is also encoded by other nucleotide sequences in the sample. The V and J genes are TRBV5-1 and TRBJ2-5, with 8 bases matching TRBD1. J gave up 3 bases and V 3 bases, and 4 bases lay outside the gene matches. CDR1 is SGHRS, CDR2 YFSETQ, per germline. There are 14 residues in the CDR3. The CDR3 coding sequence is TGCGCCAGCAGCTCCACAGGGGGGAAAGAGACCCAGTACTTC. This encodes CASSSTGGKETQYF.

The V call is TRBV6-6, the J call TRBJ2-1, with TRBD1 matching 7 bases. V was clipped by 2 bases and J by 5 bases; unmatched bases: 9. Germline loops: CDR1 MNHNY, CDR2 SVGAGI (reference sequence). The CDR3 extends over 16 amino acids. This CDR3 reads CASSYATGLGDNEQFF. The CDR3 DNA is TGTGCCAGCAGTTACGCGACAGGGCTGGGGGACAATGAGCAGTTCTTC.

The genes are TRBV5-1 and TRBJ2-5; D is unclear. This CDR3 spans 13 amino acids. Looked up from germline, CDR1 is SGHRS and CDR2 is YFSETQ. Deletions cut 2 bases from V and 3 bases from J, with 8 bases between. The DNA for the CDR3 is TGCGCCAGCAGCTTATCTGGAGAAGAGACCCAGTACTTC. This sequence encodes CASSLSGEETQYF.

The chain links TRBV7-2 to TRBJ2-1, with a possible D match to TRBD2 (7 bases). With 10 bases removed from V and 13 bases from J, the gap between germline ends came to 20 bases. The germline V gene has CDR1 SGHTA and CDR2 FQGNSA. The CDR3 spans 12 residues. CDR3 sequence: CATAGEGGPQFF. The CDR3 DNA sequence: TGTGCCACCGCGGGAGAGGGGGGGCCACAGTTCTTC.

The gene calls are TRBV28 and TRBJ2-3; 7 nucleotides match TRBD2. V shed 3 bases and J 6 bases; nucleotides not matched to a gene: 6. Germline lookup yields CDR1 MDHEN and CDR2 SYDVKM. This CDR3 region has 14 residues. CDR3 residues: CASSFGGVGDTQYF. DNA of the CDR3: TGTGCCAGCAGTTTTGGGGGGGTCGGGGATACGCAGTATTTT.

This clone has just a few counts. The chain has TRBV19 and TRBJ1-5; D is uncertain. CDR3 length equals 16 residues. CDR1 is LNHDA, CDR2 SQIVND, per germline (reference sequence). Trimming took 5 bases from V and 0 from J, leaving 14 bases between them. This chain's CDR3 is CASSQVREYSNQPQHF. CDR3 nucleotide sequence: TGTGCCAGTAGTCAGGTCAGAGAATATAGCAATCAGCCCCAGCATTTT.

V and J are TRBV19 and TRBJ2-2; 10 positions match TRBD2. J was trimmed by 6 bases and V by 7 bases; bases with no gene match: 8. CDR3 size: 15 residues. Germline V gives CDR1 LNHDA, CDR2 SQIVND (reference sequence). The CDR3 loop reads CASNPLAGAAGELFF. The CDR3 DNA follows: TGTGCCAGTAACCCTCTAGCGGGGGCGGCCGGGGAGCTGTTTTTT.

This CDR3 reads CASSFPGQGRYGYTF. The CDR3 DNA follows: TGTGCCAGCAGTTTTCCGGGACAAGGGCGCTATGGCTACACCTTC. The chain has TRBV6-5 and TRBJ1-2; D may be TRBD1 (6 bases). Trimming cost V 4 bases and J 4 bases, with 16 bases left between them. CDR3 size: 15 residues. Germline assignment: CDR1 MNHEY and CDR2 SVGAGI.

This clone occurred once. The V and J genes are TRBV6-5 and TRBJ2-5; TRBD1 agrees at 7 bases. Germline CDR1 MNHEY, CDR2 SVGAGI. V dropped 8 bases and J dropped 4; count of bases not matched to a gene: 10. This CDR3 has 14 residues. CDR3 region: CASATTGIRETQYF. CDR3 in DNA: TGTGCCAGCGCCACGACAGGGATTAGAGAGACCCAGTACTTC.

The chain uses TRBV5-1 and TRBJ2-7; D uncertain. The CDR3 covers 13 residues. Germline assignment: CDR1 SGHRS and CDR2 YFSETQ. The ends were cut back, 3 bases at V and 2 bases at J, with 9 bases in the middle. CDR3 DNA: TGCGCCAGCAGCTCCCCGAGGCCCTACGAGCAGTACTTC. Amino acid sequence: CASSSPRPYEQYF.

This chain links TRBV5-1 with TRBJ1-2; D is perhaps TRBD1 (5 bases). V gave up 0 bases and J gave up 4 bases, with 13 bases separating them. The CDR3 runs to 15 residues. Germline V gene sequence: CDR1 SGHRS, CDR2 YFSETQ. This CDR3 is CASSLDGATRYGYTF. CDR3 sequence (DNA): TGCGCCAGCAGCTTGGATGGGGCTACCCGCTATGGCTACACCTTC.

The CDR3 reads CASSQDGAPLRGEQYF. CDR3 coding DNA: TGTGCCAGCAGCCAAGATGGGGCTCCCCTTCGTGGAGAGCAGTACTTC. The rearrangement uses TRBV3-1 (or the pseudogene TRBV3-2) and TRBJ2-7, with D tentatively TRBD1 (5 bases). Germline V gene data show CDR1 as LGHDT and CDR2 as YNNKEL (reference sequence). V lost 0 bases and J 7 bases, leaving 19 bases between the germline ends. This CDR3 spans 16 amino acids.

The rearrangement links TRBV18 to TRBJ1-1, with a tentative D call TRBD1 (6 bases). From germline, CDR1 is KGHSH and CDR2 LQKENI. V was trimmed by 6 bases and J by 1 base, leaving 15 bases between them. This CDR3 region has 15 residues. DNA for the CDR3: TGTGCCAGCTCGAACGGGGGGGGACAGAACACTGAAGCTTTCTTT. Protein sequence: CASSNGGGQNTEAFF.

CDR3 sequence reads: CASSQGQGVSEQYF. The CDR3 DNA follows: TGTGCCAGCTCACAAGGACAGGGGGTAAGCGAGCAGTACTTC. The rearrangement uses TRBV18 and TRBJ2-7, with 10 bases fitting TRBD1. This CDR3 contains 14 residues. With 4 bases clipped from V and 6 bases from J, the junction kept 6 bases outside the gene matches. Per the germline V gene, CDR1 is KGHSH and CDR2 is LQKENI.